This T cell receptor beta chain was identified in a study of immune characterization of retroperitoneal liposarcoma (dated by TCRdb to about 2019). The receptor library was made with PCR. For sequencing, a NextSeq 500 was employed. TCRdb handled the public reads itself, with Q25 trimming in fastp and clone calling in MiXCR, and kept productive beta chains. Records with the same CDR3 protein are collapsed into one entry carrying the most frequent genes and DNA. The sample has 10,000 to 12,000 distinct CDR3 sequences on record, around 30% of them singletons. The ten biggest clones cover roughly 8.5% of the sample. A distance of 28 bases separates the germline ends of V and J, which lose 6 bases and 13 bases respectively. Taken from cysteine to phenylalanine, the CDR3 has 16 residues. Of all the DNA, just the CDR3 is kept, 48 bases in frame from base 1. The germline V gene (reference sequence) sets CDR1 to MNHEY and CDR2 to SMNVEV.

Concerning this clonotype itself: No cognate antigen has been identified for it. Per-base quality was not reported, and no clone a single base away is much larger than it.

The rearranged chain carries TRBV27 and TRBJ2-1, with the D assignment possibly TRBD1 or TRBD2, given 5 matching bases for each. Sequenced sample: tumor tissue. The source is a male donor with retroperitoneal liposarcoma. The CDR3 in this case is CASRALPGALVETQFF. In nucleotide form, the sequence is TGTGCCAGCAGGGCACTGCCCGGGGCTTTGGTAGAGACCCAGTTCTTC.